Listed below are T cell receptor beta chains from one sample, sequenced in a study of cytomegalovirus exposure and HLA in healthy donors. Assay: immunoSEQ multiplex PCR; the TCRdb copy retains only in-frame clones and omits some. The sample table sets out some 130,000 clones. The specimen was PBMCs. These receptors came from a middle-aged woman in good health and CMV-seronegative. Each CDR3 is given with its conserved first and last residue.

v_call	j_call	cdr3_aa
TRBV13	TRBJ1-6	CASSSRLEVSSSYNSPLHF
TRBV5-1	TRBJ2-5	CASSAGTVRQETQYF
TRBV7-2	TRBJ1-2	CASSLAQQNYGYTF
TRBV6-1	TRBJ1-4	CASSQTGAGNEKLFF
TRBV6-1	TRBJ1-5	CASSEPGYSNQPQHF
TRBV7-2	TRBJ2-3	CASSSTVDTQYF
TRBV2	TRBJ1-1	CASSSDRNTEAFF
TRBV15	TRBJ2-7	CATSRGGQGGEQYF
TRBV19	TRBJ1-3	CASQREAGNTIYF
TRBV6-5	TRBJ1-6	CASSPRGRVHSPLHF
TRBV19	TRBJ1-5	CASRQGAPSQPQHF
TRBV6-6	TRBJ2-7	CASTRLDSSYEQYF
TRBV7-3	TRBJ2-3	CASSLISGTGSTDTQYF
TRBV27	TRBJ2-2	CATGGAGELFF
TRBV4-1	TRBJ2-2	CASSQDGRVNTGELFF
TRBV9	TRBJ2-2	CASSVSRLTGELFF
TRBV19	TRBJ1-5	CASSPPLTGRSNQPQHF
TRBV7-6	TRBJ1-6	CASSLNIAGSPLHF
TRBV5-1	TRBJ1-1	CASSLTGGTEAFF
TRBV5-1	TRBJ1-2	CASTLAGYGYTF
TRBV2	TRBJ1-5	CASSVVGAPRGSNQPQHF
TRBV27	TRBJ1-2	CASSLKTGYGYTF
TRBV6-5	TRBJ1-2	CASSPRGQGSGYTF